This T cell receptor beta chain was recovered during a study of blood T cells in healthy people across ages. Across the study: Per two T cells, about one barcoded beta molecule was captured through template switching.

Total RNA amounts of at least 6 micrograms were extracted per sample. Losses at the gene ends were 4 bases for V and 0 bases for J; bases not matched to a gene: 1. Germline lookup yields CDR1 SQVTM and CDR2 ANQGSEA. The CDR3 totals 14 residues. A second PCR, run for about 7 to 11 cycles, used a sample-barcoded 5' primer plus a J-beta primer mix. A single record per CDR3 protein comes from TCRdb applying MiXCR to the 5' RACE reads. Of about 840,000 distinct CDR3 sequences in the sample, 25% to 35% are singletons; the top ten hold roughly 10%. The data also belong to a second study, concerning T cells of mothers and their children. That report adds: The entire RNA extract went into cDNA synthesis at approximately 1.5 ug per 15 ul. None of the identified T cell clones proved to be persistent microchimeric clones.

V and J are TRBV29-1 and TRBJ1-3, with 9 bases identical to TRBD1. This clonotype was sampled from a woman between 40 and 55 years old in good health. Sequenced material: blood. The CDR3 sequence is CSVGQGVSGNTIYF. CDR3 nucleotides: TGCAGCGTTGGACAGGGGGTCTCTGGAAACACCATATATTTT.